The 19 T cell receptor beta chains given below trace back to one sample, sequenced in a study of early stage breast cancer tumors. Measured with immunoSEQ multiplex PCR; TCRdb has only the in-frame clones, and not every one. The data hold fewer than 30,000 clones, with about 80% observed a single time. The sample taken for sequencing was blood. Receptors were obtained from a person aged 55-75 years with breast cancer.

This clone was observed a few times. V usage is TRBV18 and J usage is TRBJ1-1; the D gene is possibly TRBD1 (6 bases). Germline CDR1 is KGHSH and CDR2 is LQKENI. CDR3 length: 12 residues. V lost 6 bases and J lost 9, with 14 bases in between. The CDR3 loop reads CASSPNRDQAFF. The CDR3, as DNA: TGTGCCAGCTCTCCCAACAGGGATCAAGCTTTCTTT.

The table lists this clone with a few counts. The chain has TRBV7-2 and TRBJ2-3; D is ambiguous. The length of the CDR3 is 13 residues. The germline gives CDR1 SGHTA, CDR2 FQGNSA. Trimming pared 2 bases from V and 4 bases from J, leaving 7 bases between. The CDR3 DNA is TGTGCCAGCAGCTTAACATTCGCAGATACGCAGTATTTT. Amino acids: CASSLTFADTQYF.

The chain has TRBV11-3 and TRBJ1-2; 7 bases map to TRBD1. The CDR3 is 13 residues long. V shed 5 bases, J shed 2 bases, and the junction held 2 bases outside the gene matches. Germline V lookup: CDR1 SGHNT, CDR2 YENEEA. The CDR3 DNA sequence: TGTGCCAGCAGCCGAGGGGGCAACTATGGCTACACCTTC. It yields the protein CASSRGGNYGYTF.

This clone was detected once. The V and J genes are TRBV29-1 and TRBJ1-1; D remains ambiguous. This CDR3 region has 13 residues. In germline, CDR1 is SQVTM, CDR2 ANQGSEA. V was pared by 7 bases and J by 0 bases, with 12 bases between. This CDR3 reads CSAHRDLNTEAFF. Here the CDR3 DNA reads TGCAGCGCCCACAGAGACCTGAACACTGAAGCTTTCTTT. The entire variable domain, with the rest obtained from reference TRBV29-1 and TRBJ1-1, is as follows: SAVISQKPSRDICQRGTSLTIQCQVDSQVTMMFWYRQQPGQSLTLIATANQGSEATYESGFVIDKFPISRPNLTFSTLTVSNMSPEDSSIYLCSAHRDLNTEAFFGQGTRLTVV.

The rearrangement joins TRBV6-5 to TRBJ2-7; a weak D match, TRBD1 (6 bases). This CDR3 is built from 16 residues. Per germline, CDR1 MNHEY and CDR2 SVGAGI. Trimming stripped 0 bases from V and 2 bases from J, with 14 bases between. CDR3 sequence (DNA): TGTGCCAGCAGTTACTCAGGGCAGGGGCTACCCTACGAGCAGTACTTC. It codes for CASSYSGQGLPYEQYF.

This sequence joins TRBV2 and TRBJ2-7, with 8 bases that match TRBD2. The CDR3 has 15 amino acids. Germline CDR1 and CDR2: SNHLY and FYNNEI. V was clipped by 3 bases and J by 2 bases; unmatched bases: 6. The CDR3 DNA reads as TGTGCCAGCAGTGAGGGGGTAGCGGGGACCTACGAGCAGTACTTC. Translated: CASSEGVAGTYEQYF.

This chain connects TRBV4-3 to TRBJ2-5, with D possibly TRBD1 on 5 matching bases. This CDR3 is 16 amino acids long. Germline V gene sequence: CDR1 LGHNA, CDR2 YSLEER. V shed 0 bases and J shed 2 bases, with 13 bases lying between them. The CDR3 nucleotides are TGCGCCAGCAGCCAAGATGGGTTCCAGGGACAAGAGACCCAGTACTTC. The encoded protein is CASSQDGFQGQETQYF.

The V gene is TRBV5-1, the J gene TRBJ1-2; the match to TRBD1 covers 8 bases. CDR1 SGHRS and CDR2 YFSETQ come from the germline V gene. Germline trimming cut 0 bases from V and 6 bases from J; bases unmatched to any gene: 7. The CDR3 is 15 residues long. The CDR3 coding sequence is TGCGCCAGCAGCTTGGAGGACAGGGTTAATGATGGCTACACCTTC. It is translated as CASSLEDRVNDGYTF.

V usage is TRBV27 and J usage is TRBJ1-5; D possibly corresponds to TRBD1 (5 bases). The V end lost 4 bases, the J end lost 6 bases, and 16 bases lay between the germline ends. The CDR3 runs to 15 residues. Germline V gene sequence: CDR1 MNHEY, CDR2 SMNVEV (reference sequence). CDR3 sequence: CASSSRGFVGQPQHF. In nucleotides, the CDR3 is TGTGCCAGCAGTTCTCGGGGGTTTGTAGGTCAGCCCCAGCATTTT.

V gene TRBV30 combines with J gene TRBJ1-2, with D tentatively TRBD1 (6 bases). Germline V gives CDR1 GTSNPN, CDR2 SVGIG (reference sequence). The CDR3 is made up of 16 amino acids. V gave up 0 bases and J gave up 1 base, with 15 bases separating them. The CDR3 sequence: CAWSVPEQGRNYGYTF. CDR3 coding DNA: TGTGCCTGGAGTGTGCCCGAACAGGGTCGTAACTATGGCTACACCTTC.

V gene TRBV28 combines with J gene TRBJ1-2; D is unclear. Looked up from germline, CDR1 is MDHEN and CDR2 is SYDVKM. The CDR3 consists of 12 residues. V was trimmed by 2 bases and J by 8 bases, leaving 9 bases between them. The CDR3 coding sequence is TGTGCCAGCAGTTTAGCCTCTGAGGGCTACACCTTC. Translation gives CASSLASEGYTF.

This clone is a singleton in its sample. The chain is built from TRBV5-1 and TRBJ2-1, with 8 nucleotides matching TRBD2. The V segment lost 1 base and the J segment 4 bases; nucleotides outside the gene matches: 13. The V gene's germline CDR1 is SGHRS and CDR2 YFSETQ. The CDR3 totals 18 residues. The CDR3 sequence is CASSLIGLAGPSYNEQFF. CDR3 DNA sequence: TGCGCCAGCAGCTTGATAGGGTTAGCGGGACCTAGTTACAATGAGCAGTTCTTC.

This chain links TRBV5-1 with TRBJ2-4; the D gene is possibly TRBD2 (5 bases). The length of the CDR3 is 15 residues. CDR1 is SGHRS and CDR2 is YFSETQ in the germline V gene. Trimming cost V 5 bases and J 7 bases, with 19 bases left between them. DNA of the CDR3: TGCGCCAGCAGGCGGTCAGAGGGAGTAGGTAACATTCAGTACTTC. This gives the protein CASRRSEGVGNIQYF.

This clone has a single count. The chain links TRBV6-6 to TRBJ1-1, with 7 bases that match TRBD1. The CDR3 loop spans 16 amino acids. V lost 0 bases, J lost 4 bases, and 8 bases stayed unmatched. The V gene's germline CDR1 is MNHNY and CDR2 SVGAGI (reference sequence). The CDR3 here is CASSYSKGAGATEAFF. The CDR3 bases are TGTGCCAGCAGTTACTCGAAGGGGGCAGGGGCCACTGAAGCTTTCTTT.

V and J are TRBV6-5 and TRBJ1-3, with 10 bases that match TRBD1. The length of the CDR3 is 14 residues. With V trimmed by 7 bases and J by 6 bases, 6 bases remained unmatched. Germline CDR1 MNHEY, CDR2 SVGAGI. This CDR3 reads CASKVTGGVNTIYF. In DNA, the CDR3 is TGTGCCAGCAAAGTGACAGGGGGCGTAAACACCATATATTTT.

The chain has TRBV6-5 and TRBJ1-1; no clear D gene. V lost 5 bases and J lost 0, with 10 bases in between. The CDR3 is 14 residues long. Per the germline V gene, CDR1 is MNHEY and CDR2 is SVGAGI. In nucleotides, the CDR3 is TGTGCCAGCAGTGCCCAAACTGTGAACACTGAAGCTTTCTTT. Translating it yields CASSAQTVNTEAFF.

This chain joins TRBV4-2 and TRBJ1-4, with 8 bases fitting TRBD1. The ends lost 3 bases at V and 6 bases at J; junction bases unmatched: 12. Germline CDR1 LGHNA, CDR2 YNFKEQ. The length of the CDR3 is 17 residues. CDR3 protein: CASSQTIDRGRDEKLFF. The CDR3 bases are TGTGCCAGCAGCCAGACAATAGACAGGGGCCGGGATGAAAAACTGTTTTTT.

This chain joins TRBV5-6 and TRBJ2-5; 8 bases match TRBD2. CDR1 is SGHDT, CDR2 YYEEEE, per germline. CDR3 length equals 15 residues. V lost 4 bases to trimming and J lost 4 bases; unmatched junction nucleotides: 9. CDR3 nucleotides: TGTGCCAGCAGCCGGTCAGGGGCGGGGGGAGAGACCCAGTACTTC. It specifies CASSRSGAGGETQYF.

This rearrangement joins TRBV27 to TRBJ2-3; no clear D gene. Deletions cut 5 bases from V and 2 bases from J, with 8 bases between. Germline CDR1 MNHEY, CDR2 SMNVEV (reference sequence). This CDR3 region has 13 residues. The CDR3 DNA is TGTGCCAGCAGTACTGCCTACACAGATACGCAGTATTTT. Translating it yields CASSTAYTDTQYF.